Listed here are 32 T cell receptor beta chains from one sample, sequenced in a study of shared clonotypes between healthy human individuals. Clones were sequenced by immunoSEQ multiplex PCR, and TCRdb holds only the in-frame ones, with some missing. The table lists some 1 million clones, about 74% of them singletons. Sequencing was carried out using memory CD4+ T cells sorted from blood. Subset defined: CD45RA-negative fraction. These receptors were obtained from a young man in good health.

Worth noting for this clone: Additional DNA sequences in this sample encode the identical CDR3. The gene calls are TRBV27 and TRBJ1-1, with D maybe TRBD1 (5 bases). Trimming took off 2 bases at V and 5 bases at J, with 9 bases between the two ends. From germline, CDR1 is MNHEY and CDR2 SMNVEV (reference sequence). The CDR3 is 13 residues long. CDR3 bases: TGTGCCAGCAGTTTAAACAGGAATACTGAAGCTTTCTTT. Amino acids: CASSLNRNTEAFF.

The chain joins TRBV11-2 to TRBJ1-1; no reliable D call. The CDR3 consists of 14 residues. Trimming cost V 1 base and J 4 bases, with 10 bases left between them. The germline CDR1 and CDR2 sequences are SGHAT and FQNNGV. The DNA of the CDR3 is TGTGCCAGCAGCTTAGCTCCAGTTTCCACTGAAGCTTTCTTT. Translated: CASSLAPVSTEAFF.

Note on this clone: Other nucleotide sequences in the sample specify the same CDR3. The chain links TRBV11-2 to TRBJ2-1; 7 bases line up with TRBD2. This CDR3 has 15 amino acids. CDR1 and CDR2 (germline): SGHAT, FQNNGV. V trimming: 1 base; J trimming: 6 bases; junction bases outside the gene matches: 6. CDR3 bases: TGTGCCAGCAGCTTAGTTAGCGGGCGTAGCAATGAGCAGTTCTTC. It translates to CASSLVSGRSNEQFF.

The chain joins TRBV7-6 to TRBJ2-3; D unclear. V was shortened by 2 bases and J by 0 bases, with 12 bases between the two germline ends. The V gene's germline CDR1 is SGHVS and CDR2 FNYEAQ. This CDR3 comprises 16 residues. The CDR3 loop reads CASSLKGLSSTDTQYF. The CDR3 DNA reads TGTGCCAGCAGCTTAAAAGGTTTGAGCAGCACAGATACGCAGTATTTT.

CDR3 amino acids: CASSPGPNSPLHF. In DNA, the CDR3 is TGTGCCAGCTCCCCCGGACCGAATTCACCCCTCCACTTT. The chain is built from TRBV18 and TRBJ1-6, with D unresolved. Germline CDR1 is KGHSH and CDR2 is LQKENI. V was clipped by 6 bases and J by 7 bases, with 10 bases between them. The CDR3 extends over 13 amino acids. Using reference TRBV18 and TRBJ1-6 for the parts outside the CDR3, the full variable domain is NAGVMQNPRHLVRRRGQEARLRCSPMKGHSHVYWYRQLPEEGLKFMVYLQKENIIDESGMPKERFSAEFPKEGPSILRIQQVVRGDSAAYFCASSPGPNSPLHFGNGTRLTVT.

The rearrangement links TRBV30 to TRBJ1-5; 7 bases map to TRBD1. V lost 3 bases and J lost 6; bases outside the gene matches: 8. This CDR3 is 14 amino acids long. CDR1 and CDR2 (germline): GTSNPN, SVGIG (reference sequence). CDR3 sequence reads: CAWREVGDSQPQHF. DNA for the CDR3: TGTGCCTGGAGGGAGGTAGGGGACAGTCAGCCCCAGCATTTT.

CDR3 in amino acids: CAWMGRGVYNSPLHF. The CDR3 DNA reads TGTGCCTGGATGGGCAGGGGCGTCTATAATTCACCCCTCCACTTT. The V and J genes are TRBV30 and TRBJ1-6; D might be TRBD1 (6 bases). Trimming pared 4 bases from V and 3 bases from J, leaving 13 bases between. The CDR3 sequence is 15 residues long. The germline V gene has CDR1 GTSNPN and CDR2 SVGIG (reference sequence).

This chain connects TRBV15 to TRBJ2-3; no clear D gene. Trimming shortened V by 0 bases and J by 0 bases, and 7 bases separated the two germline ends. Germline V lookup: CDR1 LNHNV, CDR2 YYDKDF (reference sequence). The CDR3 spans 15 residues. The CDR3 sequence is CATSREYKSTDTQYF. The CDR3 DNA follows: TGTGCCACCAGCAGAGAATACAAGAGCACAGATACGCAGTATTTT. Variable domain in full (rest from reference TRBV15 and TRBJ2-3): DAMVIQNPRYQVTQFGKPVTLSCSQTLNHNVMYWYQQKSSQAPKLLFHYYDKDFNNEADTPDNFQSRRPNTSFCFLDIRSPGLGDTAMYLCATSREYKSTDTQYFGPGTRLTVL.

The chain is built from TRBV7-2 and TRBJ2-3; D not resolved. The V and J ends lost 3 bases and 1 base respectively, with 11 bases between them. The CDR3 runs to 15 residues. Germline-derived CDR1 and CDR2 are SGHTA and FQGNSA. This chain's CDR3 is CASSFESRGTDTQYF. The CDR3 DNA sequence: TGTGCCAGCAGCTTTGAGTCACGGGGCACAGATACGCAGTATTTT.

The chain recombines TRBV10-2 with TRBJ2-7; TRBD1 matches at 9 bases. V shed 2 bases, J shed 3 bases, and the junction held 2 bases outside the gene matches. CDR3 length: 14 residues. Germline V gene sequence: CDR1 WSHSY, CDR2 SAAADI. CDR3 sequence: CASSEGTGLYEQYF. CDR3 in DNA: TGCGCCAGCAGTGAGGGGACAGGGCTCTACGAGCAGTACTTC.

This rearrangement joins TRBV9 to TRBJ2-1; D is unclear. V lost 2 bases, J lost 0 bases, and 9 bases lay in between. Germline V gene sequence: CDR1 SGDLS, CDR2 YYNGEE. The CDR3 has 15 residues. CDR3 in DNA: TGTGCCAGCAGCGTGGAACCGAGCTCCTACAATGAGCAGTTCTTC. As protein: CASSVEPSSYNEQFF.

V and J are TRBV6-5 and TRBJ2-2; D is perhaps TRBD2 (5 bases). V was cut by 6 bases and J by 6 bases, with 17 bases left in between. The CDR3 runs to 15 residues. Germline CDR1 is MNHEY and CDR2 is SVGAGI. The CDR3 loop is CASSPMDLNAGELFF. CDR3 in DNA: TGTGCCAGCAGCCCGATGGACTTAAATGCCGGGGAGCTGTTTTTT.

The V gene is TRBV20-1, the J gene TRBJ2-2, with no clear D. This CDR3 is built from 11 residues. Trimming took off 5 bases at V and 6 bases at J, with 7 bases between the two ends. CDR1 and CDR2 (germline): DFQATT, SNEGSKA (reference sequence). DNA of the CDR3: TGCAGTGCTCTCGACGCCGGGGAGCTGTTTTTT. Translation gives CSALDAGELFF.

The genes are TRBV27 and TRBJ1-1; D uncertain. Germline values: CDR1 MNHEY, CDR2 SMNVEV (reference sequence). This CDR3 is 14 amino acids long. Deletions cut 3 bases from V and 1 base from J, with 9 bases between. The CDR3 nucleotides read TGTGCCAGCAGTTTTCGAGCAACGAACACTGAAGCTTTCTTT. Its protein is CASSFRATNTEAFF.

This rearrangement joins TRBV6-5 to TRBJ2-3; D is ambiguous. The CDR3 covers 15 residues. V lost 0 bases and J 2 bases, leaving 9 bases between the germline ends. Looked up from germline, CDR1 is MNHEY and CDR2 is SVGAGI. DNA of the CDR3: TGTGCCAGCAGTTACTCGTCGGGCATCACAGATACGCAGTATTTT. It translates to CASSYSSGITDTQYF.

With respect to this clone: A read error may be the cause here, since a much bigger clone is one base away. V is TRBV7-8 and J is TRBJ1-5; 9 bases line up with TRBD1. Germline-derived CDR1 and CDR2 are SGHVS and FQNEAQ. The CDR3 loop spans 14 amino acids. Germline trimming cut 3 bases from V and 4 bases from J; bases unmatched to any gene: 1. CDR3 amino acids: CASSFGQGNQPQHF. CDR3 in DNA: TGTGCCAGCAGCTTCGGACAGGGGAATCAGCCCCAGCATTTT.

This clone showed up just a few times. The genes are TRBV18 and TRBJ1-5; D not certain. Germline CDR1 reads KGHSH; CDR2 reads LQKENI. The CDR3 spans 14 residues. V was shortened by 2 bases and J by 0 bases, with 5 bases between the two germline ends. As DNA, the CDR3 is TGTGCCAGCTCACCAGATAATAGCAATCAGCCCCAGCATTTT. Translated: CASSPDNSNQPQHF.

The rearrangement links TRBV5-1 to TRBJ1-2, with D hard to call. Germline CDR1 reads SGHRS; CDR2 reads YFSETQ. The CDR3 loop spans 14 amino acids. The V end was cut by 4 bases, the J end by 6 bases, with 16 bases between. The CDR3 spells CASSTIEADHGYTF. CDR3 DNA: TGCGCCAGCAGCACTATAGAGGCTGATCATGGCTACACCTTC.

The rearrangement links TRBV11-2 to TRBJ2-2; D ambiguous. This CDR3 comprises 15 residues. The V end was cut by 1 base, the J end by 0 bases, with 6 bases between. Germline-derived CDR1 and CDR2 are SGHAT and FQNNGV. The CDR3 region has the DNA TGTGCCAGCAGCTTAGGCAGCGCGAACACCGGGGAGCTGTTTTTT. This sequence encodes CASSLGSANTGELFF.

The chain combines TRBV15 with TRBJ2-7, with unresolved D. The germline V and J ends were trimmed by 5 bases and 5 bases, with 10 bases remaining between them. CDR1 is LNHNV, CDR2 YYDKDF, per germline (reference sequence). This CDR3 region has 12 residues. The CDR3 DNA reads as TGTGCCACCAGCGTCACTCGGGACGAGCAGTACTTC. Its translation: CATSVTRDEQYF.

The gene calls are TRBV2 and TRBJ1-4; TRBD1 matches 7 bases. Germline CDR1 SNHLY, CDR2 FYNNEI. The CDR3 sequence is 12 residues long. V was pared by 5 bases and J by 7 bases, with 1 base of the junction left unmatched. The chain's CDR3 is CASSYRGEKLFF. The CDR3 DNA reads TGTGCCAGCAGTTACAGGGGTGAAAAACTGTTTTTT.

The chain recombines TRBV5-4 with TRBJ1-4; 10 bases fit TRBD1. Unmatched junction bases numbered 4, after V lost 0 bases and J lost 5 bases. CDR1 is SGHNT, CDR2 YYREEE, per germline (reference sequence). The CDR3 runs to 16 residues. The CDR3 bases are TGTGCCAGCAGCTTGGCGACAGGGGGCGCCAATGAAAAACTGTTTTTT. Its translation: CASSLATGGANEKLFF.

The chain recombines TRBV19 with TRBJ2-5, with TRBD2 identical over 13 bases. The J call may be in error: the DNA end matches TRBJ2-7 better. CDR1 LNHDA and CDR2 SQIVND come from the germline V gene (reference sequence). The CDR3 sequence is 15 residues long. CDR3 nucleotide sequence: TGTGCCAGTAGTCCGACTAGCGGGGGGCCCTACGAGCAGTACTTC. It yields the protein CASSPTSGGPYEQYF.

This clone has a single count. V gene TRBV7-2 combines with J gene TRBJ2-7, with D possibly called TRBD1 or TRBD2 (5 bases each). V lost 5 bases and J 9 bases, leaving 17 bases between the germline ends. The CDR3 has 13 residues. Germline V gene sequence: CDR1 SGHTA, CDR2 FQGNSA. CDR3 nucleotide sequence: TGTGCCAGCAGCGCGCAACCGGGACGTTGGCAGTACTTC. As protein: CASSAQPGRWQYF.

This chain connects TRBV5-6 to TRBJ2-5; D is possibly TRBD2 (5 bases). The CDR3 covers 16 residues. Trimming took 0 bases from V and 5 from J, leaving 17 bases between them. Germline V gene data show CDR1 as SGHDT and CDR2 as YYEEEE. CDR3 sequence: CASSLDWLAPVETQYF. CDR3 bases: TGTGCCAGCAGCTTGGATTGGTTAGCGCCTGTGGAGACCCAGTACTTC.

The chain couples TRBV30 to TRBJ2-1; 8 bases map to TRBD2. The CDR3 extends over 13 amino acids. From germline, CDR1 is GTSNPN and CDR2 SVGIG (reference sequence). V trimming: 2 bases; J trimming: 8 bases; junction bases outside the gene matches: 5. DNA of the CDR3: TGTGCCTGGAGTAGGAATAGCGGGGATGAGCAGTTCTTC. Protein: CAWSRNSGDEQFF.

CDR3 residues: CASSLSQGINQPQHF. The DNA for the CDR3 is TGTGCCAGCAGTTTAAGTCAGGGTATCAATCAGCCCCAGCATTTT. The chain is built from TRBV27 and TRBJ1-5; the D gene is possibly TRBD1 (5 bases). This CDR3 is built from 15 residues. Germline CDR1 reads MNHEY; CDR2 reads SMNVEV (reference sequence). Trimming took off 2 bases at V and 3 bases at J, with 11 bases between the two ends.

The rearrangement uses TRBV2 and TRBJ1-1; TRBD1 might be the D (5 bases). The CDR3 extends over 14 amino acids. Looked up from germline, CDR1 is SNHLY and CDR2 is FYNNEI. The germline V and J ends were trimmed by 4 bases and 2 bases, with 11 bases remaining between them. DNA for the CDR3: TGTGCCAGCAGTGTGGGGGTGGTAAACACTGAAGCTTTCTTT. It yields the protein CASSVGVVNTEAFF.

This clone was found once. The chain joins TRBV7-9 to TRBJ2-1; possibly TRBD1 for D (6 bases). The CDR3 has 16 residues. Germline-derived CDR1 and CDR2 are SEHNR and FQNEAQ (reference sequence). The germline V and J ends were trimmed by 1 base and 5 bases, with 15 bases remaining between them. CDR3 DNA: TGTGCCAGCAGCTTAGGTCAGGGGCTCAGTAACAATGAGCAGTTCTTC. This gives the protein CASSLGQGLSNNEQFF.

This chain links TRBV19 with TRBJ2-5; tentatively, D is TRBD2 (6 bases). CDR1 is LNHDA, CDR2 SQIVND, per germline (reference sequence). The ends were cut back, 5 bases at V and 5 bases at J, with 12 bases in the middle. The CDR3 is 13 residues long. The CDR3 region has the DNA TGTGCCAGTAGTGTACTAGCCTGGGAGACCCAGTACTTC. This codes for CASSVLAWETQYF.

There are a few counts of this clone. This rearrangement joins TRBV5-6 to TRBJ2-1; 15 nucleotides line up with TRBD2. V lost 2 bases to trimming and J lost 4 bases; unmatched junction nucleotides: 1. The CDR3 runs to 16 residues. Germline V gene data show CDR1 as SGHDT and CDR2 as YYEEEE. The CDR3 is CASSFGTSGRYNEQFF. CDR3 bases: TGTGCCAGCAGCTTCGGGACTAGCGGGAGGTACAATGAGCAGTTCTTC.

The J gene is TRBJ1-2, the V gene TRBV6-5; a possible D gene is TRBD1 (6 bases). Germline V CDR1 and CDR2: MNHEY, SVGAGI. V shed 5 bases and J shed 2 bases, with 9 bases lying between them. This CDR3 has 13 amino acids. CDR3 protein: CASSQGQNYGYTF. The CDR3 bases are TGTGCCAGCAGTCAAGGACAGAACTATGGCTACACCTTC.